This is a list of T cell receptor beta chains from one sample in a study of CD8+ T cells in alopecia areata. Sequencing was performed with immunoSEQ multiplex PCR; in TCRdb, only in-frame clones are kept and a portion is missing. The sample includes a few hundred thousand clones, more than 45% seen only once; the top ten take around 1.4%. Source: CD4+ T cells sorted from blood, taken at week 4, from a patient treated with tofacitinib. The receptors shown here come from a human donor with alopecia areata. The CDR3 runs from the conserved cysteine through the conserved F or W. D genes are given only for firm matches. Clone size is stated in some rows and not others, as once, few, many or a class when expanded.

D gene: -; V gene: TRBV4-3; J gene: TRBJ1-1; clone size: -; CDR3 DNA: TGCGCCAGCAGCCAAGCCCAGGAGCTCGCCACTGAAGCTTTCTTT; CDR3 protein: CASSQAQELATEAFF
D gene: TRBD1; V gene: TRBV4-1; J gene: TRBJ2-7; clone size: -; CDR3 DNA: TGCGCCAGCAGCCAAGGTCCCCCGGGGACAGGGGGTCTTGACGAGCAGTACTTC; CDR3 protein: CASSQGPPGTGGLDEQYF
D gene: TRBD1; V gene: TRBV6-1; J gene: TRBJ1-6; clone size: few; CDR3 DNA: TGTGCCAGCAGGATGGACAGGGCGGGTAATTCACCCCTCCACTTT; CDR3 protein: CASRMDRAGNSPLHF
D gene: TRBD1; V gene: TRBV2; J gene: TRBJ2-3; clone size: -; CDR3 DNA: TGTGCCAGCAGTTGGATAGGGGGCGATACGCAGTATTTT; CDR3 protein: CASSWIGGDTQYF
D gene: -; V gene: TRBV5-1; J gene: TRBJ2-1; clone size: -; CDR3 DNA: TGCGCCAGCAACAAAGGGGATGTGGAGGGTGAGCAGTTCTTC; CDR3 protein: CASNKGDVEGEQFF
D gene: TRBD1; V gene: TRBV10-2; J gene: TRBJ2-7; clone size: many; CDR3 DNA: TGCGCCAGCAGGAGACAGGGTACGGGCTACGAGCAGTACTTC; CDR3 protein: CASRRQGTGYEQYF
D gene: TRBD1; V gene: TRBV7-9; J gene: TRBJ1-2; clone size: -; CDR3 DNA: TGTGCCAGCAGCCCCCCCGGACAGGGGAAGACTGGCTACACCTTC; CDR3 protein: CASSPPGQGKTGYTF
D gene: -; V gene: TRBV29-1; J gene: TRBJ1-2; clone size: -; CDR3 DNA: TGCAGCGTTGAGGGTCAGGGATGGGACTATGGCTACACCTTC; CDR3 protein: CSVEGQGWDYGYTF
D gene: -; V gene: TRBV6-5; J gene: TRBJ2-3; clone size: -; CDR3 DNA: TGTGCCACCGGACGCGGGGGCCGCACAGATACGCAGTATTTT; CDR3 protein: CATGRGGRTDTQYF
D gene: -; V gene: TRBV4-3; J gene: TRBJ2-7; clone size: -; CDR3 DNA: TGCGCCAGCAGCCAAGGGAATGAATACTACGAGCAGTACTTC; CDR3 protein: CASSQGNEYYEQYF
D gene: TRBD2; V gene: TRBV5-4; J gene: TRBJ2-1; clone size: -; CDR3 DNA: TGTGCCAGCAGCTTGGTACCGGGGGGCAATGAGCAGTTCTTC; CDR3 protein: CASSLVPGGNEQFF
D gene: -; V gene: TRBV30; J gene: TRBJ1-1; clone size: -; CDR3 DNA: TGTGCCTGGAGGGCCTCAAAGGGGCGGCACACTGAAGCTTTCTTT; CDR3 protein: CAWRASKGRHTEAFF
D gene: -; V gene: TRBV18; J gene: TRBJ1-5; clone size: few; CDR3 DNA: TGTGCCAGCTCACCACTACCGTGGGTGGATAATCAGCCCCAGCATTTT; CDR3 protein: CASSPLPWVDNQPQHF
D gene: -; V gene: TRBV5-6; J gene: TRBJ1-2; clone size: -; CDR3 DNA: TGTGCCAGCAGCTCGATCTATGGCTACACCTTC; CDR3 protein: CASSSIYGYTF
D gene: TRBD1; V gene: TRBV30; J gene: TRBJ1-5; clone size: -; CDR3 DNA: TGTGCCTGGAGTACGGGTGACAGGGTCGGTCAGCCCCAGCATTTT; CDR3 protein: CAWSTGDRVGQPQHF
D gene: -; V gene: TRBV6-1; J gene: TRBJ1-2; clone size: few; CDR3 DNA: TGTGCCAGCAGTGACCAGGGCTCACCTCCCTATGGCTACACCTTC; CDR3 protein: CASSDQGSPPYGYTF
D gene: -; V gene: TRBV29-1; J gene: TRBJ2-1; clone size: -; CDR3 DNA: TGCAGCGTCCCACCACCGGGATCTCCGAGATCTGAGCAGTTCTTC; CDR3 protein: CSVPPPGSPRSEQFF
D gene: TRBD1; V gene: TRBV4-1; J gene: TRBJ2-1; clone size: -; CDR3 DNA: TGCGCCAGCAGCCCACCGGGACAGGGTTTCAATGAGCAGTTCTTC; CDR3 protein: CASSPPGQGFNEQFF
D gene: TRBD1; V gene: TRBV19; J gene: TRBJ1-2; clone size: -; CDR3 DNA: TGTGCCAGCCGGACAGGTCCCTATGGCTACACCTTC; CDR3 protein: CASRTGPYGYTF
D gene: TRBD1; V gene: TRBV4-3; J gene: TRBJ1-1; clone size: -; CDR3 DNA: TGCGCCAGCAGCCGAGGGACAGGGGTCCCGAACACTGAAGCTTTCTTT; CDR3 protein: CASSRGTGVPNTEAFF
D gene: -; V gene: TRBV29-1; J gene: TRBJ1-1; clone size: few; CDR3 DNA: TGCAGCGTTGACAGGGTGAACACTGAAGCTTTCTTT; CDR3 protein: CSVDRVNTEAFF
D gene: TRBD1; V gene: TRBV2; J gene: TRBJ1-2; clone size: -; CDR3 DNA: TGTGCCAGCAGTGACCAGGGGGCCAGTAGTGGCTACACCTTC; CDR3 protein: CASSDQGASSGYTF
D gene: -; V gene: TRBV5-1; J gene: TRBJ1-2; clone size: once; CDR3 DNA: TGCGCCAGCCGCGGAGAGACCTATGGCTACACCTTC; CDR3 protein: CASRGETYGYTF
D gene: -; V gene: TRBV7-7; J gene: TRBJ2-3; clone size: -; CDR3 DNA: TGTGCCAGCAGCTATTCGGCGCTTCCCACAGATACGCAGTATTTT; CDR3 protein: CASSYSALPTDTQYF
D gene: TRBD1; V gene: TRBV10-3; J gene: TRBJ1-6; clone size: once; CDR3 DNA: TGTGCCATCACAAGGGACAGTTTAAGCTATAATTCACCCCTCCACTTT; CDR3 protein: CAITRDSLSYNSPLHF
D gene: TRBD1; V gene: TRBV18; J gene: TRBJ1-2; clone size: -; CDR3 DNA: TGTGCCAGCTCACTAGCCGAATCGGACAGGAATGGCTACACCTTC; CDR3 protein: CASSLAESDRNGYTF
D gene: TRBD1; V gene: TRBV11-1; J gene: TRBJ2-7; clone size: -; CDR3 DNA: TGTGCCAGCAGCCCAAACACCGGGACAGGGACCTACGAGCAGTACTTC; CDR3 protein: CASSPNTGTGTYEQYF
D gene: -; V gene: TRBV7-2; J gene: TRBJ1-2; clone size: -; CDR3 DNA: TGTGCCAGCAGCTTAGAGGTTTCCTATGGCTACACCTTC; CDR3 protein: CASSLEVSYGYTF
D gene: -; V gene: TRBV29-1; J gene: TRBJ1-1; clone size: once; CDR3 DNA: TGCAGCGTCAAGGGACTCCCGGTCGTCGCTGAAGCTTTCTTT; CDR3 protein: CSVKGLPVVAEAFF
D gene: TRBD1; V gene: TRBV14; J gene: TRBJ1-6; clone size: -; CDR3 DNA: TGTGCCAGCAGCCAAGGAGTGGGACAGAATTCACCCCTCCACTTT; CDR3 protein: CASSQGVGQNSPLHF
D gene: TRBD2; V gene: TRBV7-2; J gene: TRBJ2-7; clone size: -; CDR3 DNA: TGTGCCAGCAGCTTACGATGGCTAGCGGGGGGAGGCGAGCAGTACTTC; CDR3 protein: CASSLRWLAGGGEQYF
D gene: -; V gene: TRBV6-5; J gene: TRBJ1-5; clone size: -; CDR3 DNA: TGTGCCAGCAGTTACGCGGGTAGCAATCAGCCCCAGCATTTT; CDR3 protein: CASSYAGSNQPQHF
D gene: TRBD1; V gene: TRBV30; J gene: TRBJ1-2; clone size: many; CDR3 DNA: TGTGCCTGGGGATCAGGGGGCGGCTACACCTTC; CDR3 protein: CAWGSGGGYTF